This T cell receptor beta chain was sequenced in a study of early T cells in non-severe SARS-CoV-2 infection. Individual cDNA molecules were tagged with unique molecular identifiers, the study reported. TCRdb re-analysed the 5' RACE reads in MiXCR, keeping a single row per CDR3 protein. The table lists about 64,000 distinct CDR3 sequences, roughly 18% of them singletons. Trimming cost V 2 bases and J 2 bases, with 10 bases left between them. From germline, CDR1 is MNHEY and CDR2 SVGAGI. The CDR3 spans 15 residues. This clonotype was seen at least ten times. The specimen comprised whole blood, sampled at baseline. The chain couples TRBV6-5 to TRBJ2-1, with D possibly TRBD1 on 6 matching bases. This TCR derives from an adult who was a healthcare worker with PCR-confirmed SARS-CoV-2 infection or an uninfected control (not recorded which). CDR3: CASSYTDSAYNEQFF. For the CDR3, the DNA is TGTGCCAGCAGTTACACGGACAGCGCCTACAATGAGCAGTTCTTC.